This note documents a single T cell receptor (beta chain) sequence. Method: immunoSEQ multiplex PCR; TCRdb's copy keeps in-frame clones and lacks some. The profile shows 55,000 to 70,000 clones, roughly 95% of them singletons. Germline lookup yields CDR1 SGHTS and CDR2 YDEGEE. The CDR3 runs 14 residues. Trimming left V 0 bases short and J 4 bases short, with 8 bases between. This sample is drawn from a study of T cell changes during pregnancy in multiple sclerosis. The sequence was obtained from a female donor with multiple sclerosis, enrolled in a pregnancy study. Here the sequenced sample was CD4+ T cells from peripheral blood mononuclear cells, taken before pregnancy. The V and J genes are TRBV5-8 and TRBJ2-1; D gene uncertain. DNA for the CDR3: TGTGCCAGCAGCTTGGGTGGGCTTTACAATGAGCAGTTCTTC. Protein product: CASSLGGLYNEQFF.